The rows below give T cell receptor beta chains drawn from one sample of a study of blood T cell repertoires in COVID-19. The method was immunoSEQ multiplex PCR; TCRdb's version includes in-frame clones alone and lacks a portion of them. The data contain about 180,000 clones, roughly 85% of them singletons. Sequencing was done on a sample of peripheral blood. The receptors come from a human donor with active or convalescent COVID-19. The donor label of this sample is uncertain. Each CDR3 is given with its conserved first and last residue. The order of the fields is V gene, D gene, clone size, J gene, CDR3 protein, CDR3 DNA. The D gene is left open where the match is weak. For some rows the clone size is stated as once, few or many, or as a class when expanded; others skip it.

v_gene: TRBV6-6
d_gene: TRBD1
abundance: few
j_gene: TRBJ2-6
CDR3aa: CASRTGTGANVLTF
CDR3nt: TGTGCCAGCAGGACAGGGACTGGGGCCAACGTCCTGACTTTC

v_gene: TRBV14
d_gene: -
abundance: -
j_gene: TRBJ2-7
CDR3aa: CASSQLAGVVEQYF
CDR3nt: TGTGCCAGCAGCCAATTAGCAGGGGTGGTCGAGCAGTACTTC

v_gene: TRBV6-6
d_gene: TRBD1
abundance: -
j_gene: TRBJ1-2
CDR3aa: CASQQGASSYGYTF
CDR3nt: TGTGCCAGCCAACAGGGGGCGTCAAGCTATGGCTACACCTTC

v_gene: TRBV28
d_gene: TRBD1
abundance: -
j_gene: TRBJ2-7
CDR3aa: CASRLTTGDEQYF
CDR3nt: TGTGCCAGCAGGCTAACTACAGGGGACGAGCAGTACTTC

v_gene: TRBV12-3/TRBV12-4
d_gene: -
abundance: once
j_gene: TRBJ1-2
CDR3aa: CASRAAGNYGYTF
CDR3nt: TGTGCCAGCAGAGCCGCAGGGAACTATGGCTACACCTTC

v_gene: TRBV5-6
d_gene: -
abundance: -
j_gene: TRBJ2-2
CDR3aa: CASSPLQTGNTGELFF
CDR3nt: TGTGCCAGCAGCCCGCTACAAACAGGGAACACCGGGGAGCTGTTTTTT

v_gene: TRBV7-2
d_gene: -
abundance: -
j_gene: TRBJ2-7
CDR3aa: CASSFGGALPYEQYF
CDR3nt: TGTGCCAGCAGCTTTGGGGGGGCGCTCCCCTACGAGCAGTACTTC

v_gene: TRBV3-1/TRBV3-2
d_gene: TRBD2
abundance: -
j_gene: TRBJ2-7
CDR3aa: CASRASGSSYEQYF
CDR3nt: TGTGCCAGCAGGGCTAGCGGGAGTTCCTACGAGCAGTACTTC

v_gene: TRBV19
d_gene: TRBD2
abundance: -
j_gene: TRBJ2-1
CDR3aa: CASSIGLAGRGNNEQFF
CDR3nt: TGTGCCAGTAGTATAGGTCTAGCGGGAAGGGGAAACAATGAGCAGTTCTTC

v_gene: TRBV13
d_gene: -
abundance: -
j_gene: TRBJ2-1
CDR3aa: CASLGGRRSYNEQFF
CDR3nt: TGTGCCTCCCTCGGAGGGCGAAGGTCCTACAATGAGCAGTTCTTC

v_gene: TRBV14
d_gene: TRBD2
abundance: -
j_gene: TRBJ2-1
CDR3aa: CASSFTLGRAGEQFF
CDR3nt: TGTGCCAGCAGCTTTACGTTGGGGAGGGCCGGTGAGCAGTTCTTC

v_gene: TRBV7-2
d_gene: TRBD2
abundance: once
j_gene: TRBJ2-1
CDR3aa: CASSLAGLALYNEQFF
CDR3nt: TGTGCCAGCAGCTTGGCGGGACTAGCGCTCTACAATGAGCAGTTCTTC

v_gene: TRBV9
d_gene: -
abundance: -
j_gene: TRBJ2-3
CDR3aa: CASNLKQGAIDTQYF
CDR3nt: TGTGCCAGCAACCTCAAACAGGGCGCGATAGATACGCAGTATTTT

v_gene: TRBV18
d_gene: TRBD2
abundance: -
j_gene: TRBJ2-7
CDR3aa: CASSPTSVTYEQYF
CDR3nt: TGTGCCAGCTCACCAACTAGCGTGACCTACGAGCAGTACTTC

v_gene: TRBV7-8
d_gene: TRBD2
abundance: -
j_gene: TRBJ2-3
CDR3aa: CASSPRTSGGNTDTQYF
CDR3nt: TGTGCCAGCAGCCCCAGGACTAGCGGGGGTAACACAGATACGCAGTATTTT

v_gene: TRBV21-1
d_gene: -
abundance: -
j_gene: TRBJ2-1
CDR3aa: CASSTPQIGSSYNEQFF
CDR3nt: TGTGCCAGCAGCACGCCTCAGATCGGGAGCTCCTACAATGAGCAGTTCTTC

v_gene: TRBV7-9
d_gene: -
abundance: few
j_gene: TRBJ1-2
CDR3aa: CASSLDGQPFGYTF
CDR3nt: TGTGCCAGCAGCTTGGACGGACAGCCGTTCGGCTACACCTTC

v_gene: TRBV5-6
d_gene: -
abundance: -
j_gene: TRBJ1-5
CDR3aa: CASSLKGRTVGYAQPQHF
CDR3nt: TGTGCCAGCAGCTTGAAGGGCAGGACTGTGGGCTATGCGCAGCCCCAGCATTTT

v_gene: TRBV27
d_gene: -
abundance: once
j_gene: TRBJ1-1
CDR3aa: CASRRTRGTEAFF
CDR3nt: TGTGCCAGCAGACGGACCCGGGGGACTGAAGCTTTCTTT

v_gene: TRBV18
d_gene: TRBD2
abundance: few
j_gene: TRBJ2-7
CDR3aa: CASSPRAGGIIHEQYF
CDR3nt: TGTGCCAGCTCACCACGCGCGGGGGGGATTATCCACGAGCAGTACTTC

v_gene: TRBV20-1
d_gene: TRBD1
abundance: -
j_gene: TRBJ2-5
CDR3aa: CSASIMDRGWQETQYF
CDR3nt: TGCAGTGCTAGTATTATGGACAGGGGGTGGCAAGAGACCCAGTACTTC

v_gene: TRBV6-6
d_gene: TRBD2
abundance: -
j_gene: TRBJ2-7
CDR3aa: CASKGTRLGQYF
CDR3nt: TGTGCCAGCAAGGGGACTAGATTAGGGCAGTACTTC

v_gene: TRBV27
d_gene: TRBD1
abundance: -
j_gene: TRBJ1-1
CDR3aa: CASSSYRGPNTEAFF
CDR3nt: TGTGCCAGCAGTTCCTACAGGGGCCCGAACACTGAAGCTTTCTTT

v_gene: TRBV6-1
d_gene: TRBD1
abundance: -
j_gene: TRBJ1-2
CDR3aa: CASSQGTGDGYTF
CDR3nt: TGTGCCAGCAGTCAAGGGACAGGGGACGGCTACACCTTC

v_gene: TRBV10-3
d_gene: -
abundance: -
j_gene: TRBJ1-6
CDR3aa: CAISESRLRGDSPLHF
CDR3nt: TGTGCCATCAGTGAGTCCCGCCTACGGGGGGATTCACCCCTCCACTTT

v_gene: TRBV7-3
d_gene: TRBD1
abundance: -
j_gene: TRBJ2-1
CDR3aa: CASSSGTVNNEQFF
CDR3nt: TGTGCCAGCAGCTCCGGGACAGTTAACAATGAGCAGTTCTTC

v_gene: TRBV3-1/TRBV3-2
d_gene: TRBD2
abundance: -
j_gene: TRBJ2-1
CDR3aa: CASSQERTSGREEQFF
CDR3nt: TGTGCCAGCAGCCAAGAACGGACTAGCGGGAGAGAGGAGCAGTTCTTC

v_gene: TRBV3-1/TRBV3-2
d_gene: TRBD1
abundance: -
j_gene: TRBJ2-1
CDR3aa: CASSQGRGLMNEQFF
CDR3nt: TGTGCCAGCAGCCAAGGCAGGGGGCTAATGAATGAGCAGTTCTTC

v_gene: TRBV11-3
d_gene: TRBD2
abundance: -
j_gene: TRBJ2-1
CDR3aa: CASSLLLGGELRDEQFF
CDR3nt: TGTGCCAGCAGCTTATTATTGGGGGGGGAACTTCGCGATGAGCAGTTCTTC

v_gene: TRBV5-4
d_gene: -
abundance: -
j_gene: TRBJ1-2
CDR3aa: CASSLGTRGAGGYTF
CDR3nt: TGTGCCAGCAGCTTGGGGACGAGAGGGGCCGGGGGGTACACCTTC

v_gene: TRBV28
d_gene: TRBD1
abundance: -
j_gene: TRBJ1-5
CDR3aa: CASRYPGQGPFSNQPQHF
CDR3nt: TGTGCCAGCAGGTATCCGGGACAGGGACCATTTAGCAATCAGCCCCAGCATTTT

v_gene: TRBV2
d_gene: TRBD1
abundance: -
j_gene: TRBJ2-7
CDR3aa: CASIPGTGGTYEQYF
CDR3nt: TGTGCCAGCATCCCGGGGACAGGGGGCACCTACGAGCAGTACTTC

v_gene: TRBV13
d_gene: TRBD1
abundance: -
j_gene: TRBJ1-1
CDR3aa: CASPPGLTGGDWLNTEAFF
CDR3nt: TGTGCCAGCCCACCAGGCTTGACAGGGGGCGATTGGCTGAACACTGAAGCTTTCTTT

v_gene: TRBV20-1
d_gene: -
abundance: -
j_gene: TRBJ1-2
CDR3aa: CSARDSVGYTF
CDR3nt: TGCAGTGCTAGAGACTCAGTTGGCTACACCTTC

v_gene: TRBV5-1
d_gene: TRBD2
abundance: -
j_gene: TRBJ2-4
CDR3aa: CASSLVSGRLNTKNIQYF
CDR3nt: TGCGCCAGCAGCTTGGTTAGCGGGAGACTCAATACCAAAAACATTCAGTACTTC

v_gene: TRBV7-2
d_gene: TRBD1
abundance: -
j_gene: TRBJ1-3
CDR3aa: CASRDRAGNTIYF
CDR3nt: TGTGCCAGCAGGGACAGGGCTGGAAACACCATATATTTT

v_gene: TRBV14
d_gene: -
abundance: -
j_gene: TRBJ1-2
CDR3aa: CASSQSGRGSYGYTF
CDR3nt: TGTGCCAGCAGCCAATCTGGCAGGGGAAGCTATGGCTACACCTTC

v_gene: TRBV5-4
d_gene: -
abundance: -
j_gene: TRBJ2-7
CDR3aa: CASSSTPGLSTYEQYF
CDR3nt: TGTGCCAGCAGCTCAACACCGGGACTCTCAACCTACGAGCAGTACTTC

v_gene: TRBV30
d_gene: -
abundance: few
j_gene: TRBJ1-1
CDR3aa: CAWTSKQGLIGAFF
CDR3nt: TGTGCCTGGACCTCAAAGCAGGGGTTGATTGGGGCTTTCTTT

v_gene: TRBV19
d_gene: TRBD1
abundance: -
j_gene: TRBJ2-2
CDR3aa: CASIADRAAGELFF
CDR3nt: TGTGCCAGTATAGCCGACAGGGCGGCCGGGGAGCTGTTTTTT

v_gene: TRBV7-9
d_gene: -
abundance: -
j_gene: TRBJ2-4
CDR3aa: CASSLGGNIQYF
CDR3nt: TGTGCCAGCAGCTTGGGGGGAAACATTCAGTACTTC

v_gene: TRBV2
d_gene: -
abundance: once
j_gene: TRBJ2-5
CDR3aa: CASMVGETQYF
CDR3nt: TGTGCCAGCATGGTCGGAGAGACCCAGTACTTC

v_gene: TRBV20-1
d_gene: -
abundance: -
j_gene: TRBJ2-1
CDR3aa: CSASDLSYNEQFF
CDR3nt: TGCAGTGCTAGTGATCTCTCCTACAATGAGCAGTTCTTC

v_gene: TRBV7-3
d_gene: TRBD1
abundance: -
j_gene: TRBJ2-2
CDR3aa: CASSPLDRAGGELFF
CDR3nt: TGTGCCAGCAGCCCACTTGACAGGGCGGGCGGGGAGCTGTTTTTT

v_gene: TRBV5-4
d_gene: -
abundance: -
j_gene: TRBJ1-2
CDR3aa: CASSANQENYGYTF
CDR3nt: TGTGCCAGCAGCGCGAACCAGGAAAATTATGGCTACACCTTC

v_gene: TRBV4-2
d_gene: -
abundance: -
j_gene: TRBJ1-1
CDR3aa: CASSQEVVYGGTEAFF
CDR3nt: TGTGCCAGCAGCCAAGAGGTTGTGTATGGGGGGACTGAAGCTTTCTTT

v_gene: TRBV7-2
d_gene: TRBD2
abundance: -
j_gene: TRBJ2-7
CDR3aa: CASSLKRTSGAADEQYF
CDR3nt: TGTGCCAGCAGCTTAAAGAGGACTAGCGGGGCTGCCGACGAGCAGTACTTC

v_gene: TRBV4-1
d_gene: TRBD2
abundance: -
j_gene: TRBJ2-1
CDR3aa: CASSQANMGLAGGAEQFF
CDR3nt: TGCGCCAGCAGCCAGGCCAACATGGGACTAGCGGGGGGCGCTGAGCAGTTCTTC

v_gene: TRBV9
d_gene: TRBD1
abundance: -
j_gene: TRBJ1-2
CDR3aa: CASSARGTGESNYGYTF
CDR3nt: TGTGCCAGCAGCGCCCGCGGGACAGGGGAATCTAACTATGGCTACACCTTC